This record looks at one TCR beta chain sequence and its context. Only one count was recorded for this clone. Its antigen specificity is not known. There are no base qualities to consult, and no much larger clone falls within one base. This sample was taken from a study of blood T cell repertoires in COVID-19 (dated by TCRdb to about 2020). Regarding the complete study: ImmuneRACE Cohort 3 recovered participants were defined by two consecutive negative NP/OP PCR tests, healthcare professional clearance, or symptom resolution. The dataset comprised deeply sampled blood TCRbeta repertoires from subjects exposed to, actively infected with, or recovered from COVID-19. Collaborator samples came from the United States, Italy and Spain and covered acute and convalescent phases of COVID-19. A freely available public database, intended as a resource for researchers studying the immune response to SARS-CoV-2, is where the repertoires were released. The samples were drawn from the first 160 participants of the ongoing ImmuneRACE study and from 950 to 1,500 subjects provided by 6 global collaborators. The prospective study material was composed of cDNA or gDNA derived from T cells, B-cell-depleted T cells, or PBMCs. Where available, HLA class I and class II types were taken from metadata supplied by the sample provider and were not determined by assay-based typing. Nearly every sample came with metadata listing a de-identified subject ID, COVID-19 status, age in years and sex.

Participants in the prospective study were aged about 18 to 100 years, lived in about two dozen United States geographic areas, and enrolled through a virtual design. To assign participants to cohorts, the prospective study relied on clinical history that participants themselves reported in a screening survey and a study questionnaire. In the prospective study, whole blood, serum and a nasopharyngeal or oropharyngeal swab were collected from each participant by mobile phlebotomists. Over a roughly 2-month period, participants in the prospective study had the option of providing additional blood draws and questionnaires. Blood samples from the prospective study were shipped frozen or at room temperature prior to DNA extraction. Broader findings and caveats from the paper: The amount of clinical and demographic metadata varied by source and participant and was provided uncurated.

TCRbeta CDR3 regions were amplified from genomic DNA using the immunoSEQ Assay, a bias-controlled multiplex PCR. The original methods were these. The number of nucleated cells in each sample was estimated from the amplification of reference gene primers within the assay. To quantify the absolute abundance of each unique TCRbeta CDR3 rearrangement, sequence reads were collapsed and filtered. For each sample, productive Simpson clonality was calculated as the square root of Simpson's diversity index over productive rearrangements. This immuneACCESS table, as held by TCRdb, lists in-frame sequences with V and J called but not all clones. Of the missing ones, under half trace to an unresolved V gene in checked studies; the others have no known cause. D and trimming were read from the DNA, whereas the V and J calls and clone size are those reported in that table. The sample yields under 300,000 clones; 88% were counted once. Of the sample, around 2% is held by the ten largest clones.

The CDR3, from cysteine to phenylalanine, totals 14 residues. Solely the CDR3 DNA is kept, with 42 bases framed from the first base. Unmatched junction bases come to 4, with V trimmed by 2 bases and J by 7 bases. Taken from the germline V gene, the CDR1 and CDR2 loops are MDHEN and SYDVKM. The rearrangement combines TRBV28 with TRBJ1-4, with 7 bases aligning to TRBD1. The sequence derives from a woman in her sixties in a cohort exposed to, infected with or recovered from COVID-19 (not recorded which). Specimen: PBMCs or T cells enriched from blood (not recorded which). The CDR3 reads as follows: CASSLQGVTEKLFF. The nucleotide sequence is TGTGCCAGCAGTTTACAGGGGGTTACTGAAAAACTGTTTTTT.